A single sample is the source of the 27 T cell receptor beta chains below, sequenced in a study of shared clonotypes between healthy human individuals. Some clones are missing from TCRdb's copy, which holds only in-frame ones; the method was immunoSEQ multiplex PCR. The top ten clones hold over 9.5% of a sample with about 490,000 clones, around three quarters of them seen once. The material sequenced was PBMCs. The receptor set was obtained from a woman aged 40 to 50 in good health. Some clones in this sample may be carry-over from other donors' samples.

The rearrangement links TRBV27 to TRBJ1-5; 8 nucleotides match TRBD1. CDR1 is MNHEY and CDR2 is SMNVEV in the germline V gene (reference sequence). V lost 1 base and J lost 4; bases outside the gene matches: 9. The CDR3 is 17 amino acids. CDR3 sequence reads: CASSLCVRGQVNQPQHF. In nucleotides, the CDR3 is TGTGCCAGCAGTTTATGCGTTAGGGGACAGGTTAATCAGCCCCAGCATTTT.

The V gene is TRBV5-1, the J gene TRBJ1-2; no definite D call. This CDR3 region has 14 residues. Germline V lookup: CDR1 SGHRS, CDR2 YFSETQ. The ends were cut back, 4 bases at V and 3 bases at J, with 13 bases in the middle. For the CDR3, the DNA is TGCGCCAGCAGCCCGGAGGGCATGGACTATGGCTACACCTTC. Translation gives CASSPEGMDYGYTF.

The chain uses TRBV5-4 and TRBJ2-4, with TRBD2 identical over 13 bases. Germline assignment: CDR1 SGHNT and CDR2 YYREEE (reference sequence). The CDR3 sequence is 16 residues long. J was trimmed by 8 bases and V by 3 bases; bases with no gene match: 8. CDR3 nucleotide sequence: TGTGCCAGCAGCTGGACTAGCGGGAGTACGGGTTACATTCAGTACTTC. This codes for CASSWTSGSTGYIQYF. The full variable domain, rest sourced from reference TRBV5-4 and TRBJ2-4, is ETGVTQSPTHLIKTRGQQVTLRCSSQSGHNTVSWYQQALGQGPQFIFQYYREEENGRGNFPPRFSGLQFPNYSSELNVNALELDDSALYLCASSWTSGSTGYIQYFGAGTRLSVL.

In this sample, this clone turned up many times. J is TRBJ2-5 and V is TRBV7-8; 9 bases map to TRBD2. The DNA end favors TRBJ2-7, so the J call may be wrong. This CDR3 comprises 17 residues. Germline CDR1 is SGHVS and CDR2 is FQNEAQ. The CDR3 is CASSLSRLAATSYEQYF. CDR3 DNA sequence: TGTGCCAGCAGCCTATCCAGACTAGCGGCTACCTCCTACGAGCAGTACTTC.

In this sample, this clone turned up many times. The V call is TRBV15, the J call TRBJ1-3; the match to TRBD1 covers 7 bases. CDR3 length equals 15 residues. V lost 4 bases and J lost 2; bases outside the gene matches: 5. Germline CDR1 is LNHNV and CDR2 is YYDKDF (reference sequence). Written as DNA, the CDR3 is TGTGCCACCAGCACAGACAGGGCGGCTGGAAACACCATATATTTT. Amino acid sequence: CATSTDRAAGNTIYF.

V usage is TRBV28 and J usage is TRBJ1-4; D is uncertain. This CDR3 region has 15 residues. Germline-derived CDR1 and CDR2 are MDHEN and SYDVKM. V was pared by 5 bases and J by 8 bases, with 18 bases between. The CDR3 loop is CASSPPLGGLEKLFF. For the CDR3, the DNA is TGTGCCAGCAGTCCCCCCCTGGGCGGTTTGGAAAAACTGTTTTTT. The full variable domain, its missing parts supplied by reference TRBV28 and TRBJ1-4, is DVKVTQSSRYLVKRTGEKVFLECVQDMDHENMFWYRQDPGLGLRLIYFSYDVKMKEKGDIPEGYSVSREKKERFSLILESASTNQTSMYLCASSPPLGGLEKLFFGSGTQLSVL.

The CDR3 reads CASSVGTGTGDYEQYF. The CDR3 region has the DNA TGTGCCAGCAGCGTAGGCACCGGGACAGGGGACTACGAGCAGTACTTC. This chain links TRBV9 with TRBJ2-7; 10 nucleotides agree with TRBD1. Germline CDR1 and CDR2: SGDLS and YYNGEE. V lost 0 bases to trimming and J lost 3 bases; unmatched junction nucleotides: 6. The CDR3 runs to 16 residues.

The rearrangement uses TRBV28 and TRBJ1-2; D remains unclear. Trimming pared 5 bases from V and 1 base from J, leaving 11 bases between. This CDR3 has 14 amino acids. CDR1 is MDHEN, CDR2 SYDVKM, per germline. DNA for the CDR3: TGTGCCAGCAGTCTCGGCAGAGGTAACTATGGCTACACCTTC. Translating it yields CASSLGRGNYGYTF.

This chain links TRBV30 with TRBJ2-3, with 11 nucleotides matching TRBD2. The J segment lost 7 bases and the V segment lost 3 bases, leaving 9 bases of the junction unmatched. The CDR3 extends over 15 amino acids. Germline V gene data show CDR1 as GTSNPN and CDR2 as SVGIG (reference sequence). The DNA of the CDR3 is TGTGCCTGGAGAGCACTTAGCGGGAGGGCCAATACGCAGTATTTT. It specifies CAWRALSGRANTQYF.

V gene TRBV6-1 combines with J gene TRBJ2-5; D not resolved. Germline V lookup: CDR1 MNHNS, CDR2 SASEGT. V was clipped by 8 bases and J by 3 bases, with 16 bases between them. This CDR3 is built from 14 residues. CDR3 protein: CASHEEGVEETQYF. The CDR3, as DNA: TGTGCCAGCCACGAGGAAGGAGTAGAAGAGACCCAGTACTTC.

The chain joins TRBV25-1 to TRBJ2-2; tentative D call: TRBD1 (8 bases). V was shortened by 4 bases and J by 6 bases, with 21 bases between the two germline ends. Germline assignment: CDR1 MGHDK and CDR2 SYGVNS. The CDR3 has 17 residues. Here the CDR3 DNA reads TGTGCCAGCAGTGCCCCTGGACAGGGAGGGTGGGCCGGGGAGCTGTTTTTT. This translates into CASSAPGQGGWAGELFF.

The genes are TRBV21-1 and TRBJ2-7; TRBD2, the D gene given by the table, was not confirmed from the DNA. TRBV21-1 is tagged as a pseudogene. This CDR3 is 16 amino acids long. The CDR3, as DNA: TGTGCCAGCAGCACGGAGAAGACTAGCGGGAGAGGTGAGCAGTACTTC. Protein: CASSTEKTSGRGEQYF.

The chain employs TRBV2 and TRBJ1-1; no clear D gene. Trimming shortened V by 4 bases and J by 0 bases, and 9 bases separated the two germline ends. The CDR3 is made up of 14 amino acids. Germline CDR1 and CDR2: SNHLY and FYNNEI. The CDR3 sequence is CASSVSRMNTEAFF. CDR3 in DNA: TGTGCCAGCAGTGTGTCCAGGATGAACACTGAAGCTTTCTTT.

The J gene is TRBJ2-5, the V gene TRBV28, with D tentatively TRBD1 (6 bases). The CDR3 sequence is 13 residues long. Trimming pared 8 bases from V and 2 bases from J, leaving 12 bases between. Germline values: CDR1 MDHEN, CDR2 SYDVKM. CDR3 nucleotides: TGTGCCAGCGATAACGGACAGCAAGAGACCCAGTACTTC. This codes for CASDNGQQETQYF.

The V and J genes are TRBV19 and TRBJ2-1; D is undetermined. The germline V gene has CDR1 LNHDA and CDR2 SQIVND (reference sequence). V shed 1 base and J shed 9 bases, with 10 bases lying between them. This CDR3 is 13 amino acids long. The CDR3 protein is CASSIVRSSEQFF. The DNA for the CDR3 is TGTGCCAGTAGTATAGTACGATCCAGTGAGCAGTTCTTC.

This chain links TRBV27 with TRBJ2-3; 9 bases agree with TRBD2. The germline V gene encodes CDR1 MNHEY and CDR2 SMNVEV (reference sequence). Losses at the gene ends were 3 bases for V and 1 base for J; bases not matched to a gene: 8. CDR3 size: 17 residues. CDR3 region: CASSLGGGGQGTDTQYF. CDR3 DNA sequence: TGTGCCAGCAGTTTGGGCGGGGGGGGTCAGGGCACAGATACGCAGTATTTT.

V is TRBV30 and J is TRBJ1-1, with D unclear. Germline V gene lookup returns CDR1 GTSNPN and CDR2 SVGIG (reference sequence). V was shortened by 3 bases and J by 1 base, with 12 bases between the two germline ends. The CDR3 loop spans 14 amino acids. CDR3 nucleotides: TGTGCCTGGAGACCCTGGGCGCCGAACACTGAAGCTTTCTTT. Translation: CAWRPWAPNTEAFF. Complete variable domain (other parts from reference TRBV30 and TRBJ1-1): SQTIHQWPATLVQPVGSPLSLECTVEGTSNPNLYWYRQAAGRGLQLLFYSVGIGQISSEVPQNLSASRPQDRQFILSSKKLLLSDSGFYLCAWRPWAPNTEAFFGQGTRLTVV.

This clone was found once. The chain couples TRBV5-1 to TRBJ1-4; perhaps TRBD1 as D (5 bases). The ends were cut back, 1 base at V and 7 bases at J, with 11 bases in the middle. Looked up from germline, CDR1 is SGHRS and CDR2 is YFSETQ. The CDR3 consists of 14 residues. The CDR3 DNA reads TGCGCCAGCAGCTTGATAGGGGCGGGTGAAAAACTGTTTTTT. It translates to CASSLIGAGEKLFF. The variable domain in full, with the rest retrieved from reference TRBV5-1 and TRBJ1-4, is KAGVTQTPRYLIKTRGQQVTLSCSPISGHRSVSWYQQTPGQGLQFLFEYFSETQRNKGNFPGRFSGRQFSNSRSEMNVSTLELGDSALYLCASSLIGAGEKLFFGSGTQLSVL.

CDR3 nucleotide sequence: TGTGCCAGCAGTTTCACGGCCTACAATGAGCAGTTCTTC. Encoded protein: CASSFTAYNEQFF. The genes are TRBV14 and TRBJ2-1; D is undetermined. In germline, CDR1 is SGHDN, CDR2 FVKESK. Trimming pared 6 bases from V and 2 bases from J, leaving 8 bases between. The CDR3 extends over 13 amino acids.

The V gene is TRBV28, the J gene TRBJ1-1; TRBD1 might be the D (6 bases). The length of the CDR3 is 15 residues. Looked up from germline, CDR1 is MDHEN and CDR2 is SYDVKM. The V gene lost 2 bases and the J gene lost 1 base, with 11 bases spanning the gap. As DNA, the CDR3 is TGTGCCAGCAGTTTAAGGGGGGCAGGGAACACTGAAGCTTTCTTT. It specifies CASSLRGAGNTEAFF.

This chain uses TRBV20-1 with TRBJ2-1; no clear D. This CDR3 spans 11 amino acids. The germline V gene encodes CDR1 DFQATT and CDR2 SNEGSKA (reference sequence). V was trimmed by 6 bases and J by 8 bases, leaving 11 bases between them. This CDR3 is CSALWADEQFF. CDR3 nucleotide sequence: TGCAGTGCCCTCTGGGCCGATGAGCAGTTCTTC.

A note on this clone: The same CDR3 arises from other DNA sequences in this sample as well. The chain employs TRBV5-1 and TRBJ1-1; unclear D gene. The CDR3 spans 13 residues. CDR1 SGHRS and CDR2 YFSETQ come from the germline V gene. Trimming took off 5 bases at V and 2 bases at J, with 10 bases between the two ends. The CDR3 DNA reads TGCGCCAGCAGTTCCGCGGTTAACACTGAAGCTTTCTTT. Translating it yields CASSSAVNTEAFF.

The rearrangement joins TRBV7-8 to TRBJ2-5, with TRBD1 matching 9 bases. The CDR3 is made up of 16 amino acids. Germline lookup yields CDR1 SGHVS and CDR2 FQNEAQ. Trimming removed 4 bases from V and 2 bases from J; junction bases left unmatched: 8. The CDR3 reads CASSYPTGGGQETQYF. The CDR3 DNA is TGTGCCAGCAGCTACCCCACAGGGGGCGGTCAAGAGACCCAGTACTTC.

Remarks on this clone: Other DNA sequences from this sample encode an identical CDR3 as well. The chain joins TRBV19 to TRBJ2-2; 7 nucleotides agree with TRBD2. The J segment lost 0 bases and the V segment lost 6 bases, leaving 1 base of the junction unmatched. CDR1 is LNHDA and CDR2 is SQIVND in the germline V gene (reference sequence). CDR3 length: 14 amino acids. The CDR3 region is CASSTSANTGELFF. For the CDR3, the DNA is TGTGCCAGTAGCACTAGCGCGAACACCGGGGAGCTGTTTTTT.

The chain carries TRBV9 and TRBJ2-1; possibly TRBD2 for D (6 bases). V was cut by 0 bases and J by 5 bases, with 9 bases left in between. Per germline, CDR1 SGDLS and CDR2 YYNGEE. CDR3 length: 14 residues. CDR3 in amino acids: CASSVGGGNNEQFF. DNA of the CDR3: TGTGCCAGCAGCGTAGGGGGCGGGAACAATGAGCAGTTCTTC.

The chain has TRBV9 and TRBJ2-3; 9 bases match TRBD2. The CDR3 runs 16 residues. V lost 4 bases to trimming and J lost 7 bases; unmatched junction nucleotides: 13. Germline V gene data show CDR1 as SGDLS and CDR2 as YYNGEE. The CDR3 nucleotides are TGTGCCAGCAGCCCAATAGTAGCGGGAGTCGGAAATACGCAGTATTTT. It is translated as CASSPIVAGVGNTQYF.

The rearrangement uses TRBV5-8 and TRBJ2-1, with no clear D. CDR1 is SGHTS, CDR2 YDEGEE, per germline. The CDR3 sequence is 15 residues long. V was cut by 0 bases and J by 2 bases, with 9 bases left in between. The CDR3 sequence: CASSLGVGTYNEQFF. CDR3 nucleotides: TGTGCCAGCAGCTTGGGGGTAGGTACCTACAATGAGCAGTTCTTC.